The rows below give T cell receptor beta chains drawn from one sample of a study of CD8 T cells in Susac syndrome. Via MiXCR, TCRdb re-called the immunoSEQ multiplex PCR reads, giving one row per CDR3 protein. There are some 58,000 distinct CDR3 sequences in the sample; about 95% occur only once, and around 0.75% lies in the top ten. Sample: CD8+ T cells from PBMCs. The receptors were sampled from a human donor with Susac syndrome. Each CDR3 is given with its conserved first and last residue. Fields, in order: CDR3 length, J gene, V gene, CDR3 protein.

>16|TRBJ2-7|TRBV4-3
CASSQDPGGGAPEQYF
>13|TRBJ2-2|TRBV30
CACHQGSAGELFF
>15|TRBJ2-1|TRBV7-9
CASSLARAGDNEQFF
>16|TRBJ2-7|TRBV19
CASSPKGKEFHYEQYF
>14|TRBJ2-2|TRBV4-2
CASSQAQGTGELFF
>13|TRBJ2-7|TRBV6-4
CASSDQPGYEQYF
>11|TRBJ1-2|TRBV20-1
CSAQTGGGYTF
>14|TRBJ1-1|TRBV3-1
CASSLQGRNTEAFF
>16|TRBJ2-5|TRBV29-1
CSVEGGEQAPQETQYF
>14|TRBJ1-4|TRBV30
CALEKDSVNEKLFF
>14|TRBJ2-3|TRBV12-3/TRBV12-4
CASSLVGGTDTQYF
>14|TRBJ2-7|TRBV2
CASRKGQGASEQYF
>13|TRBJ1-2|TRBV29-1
CSVGDRDRDGYTF
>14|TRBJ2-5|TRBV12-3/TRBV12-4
CASSLGSQQETQYF
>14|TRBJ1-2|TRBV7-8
CASSLRTVGDGYTF
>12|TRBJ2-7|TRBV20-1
CSARGDHYEQYF